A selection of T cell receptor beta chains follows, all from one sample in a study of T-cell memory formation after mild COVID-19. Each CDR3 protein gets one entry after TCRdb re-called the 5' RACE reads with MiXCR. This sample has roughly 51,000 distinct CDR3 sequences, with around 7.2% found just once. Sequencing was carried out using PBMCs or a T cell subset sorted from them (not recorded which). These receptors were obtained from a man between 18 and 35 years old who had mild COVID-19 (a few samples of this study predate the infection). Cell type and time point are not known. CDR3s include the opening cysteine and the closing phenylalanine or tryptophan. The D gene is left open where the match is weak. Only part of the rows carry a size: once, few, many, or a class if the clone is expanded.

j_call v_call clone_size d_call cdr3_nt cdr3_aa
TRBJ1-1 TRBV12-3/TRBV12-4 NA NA TGTGCCAGCAGTTTTTTCGGGACCCCCGACACTGAAGCTTTCTTT CASSFFGTPDTEAFF
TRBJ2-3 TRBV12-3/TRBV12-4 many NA TGTGCCAGCAGTAAAAGCACAGATACGCAGTATTTT CASSKSTDTQYF
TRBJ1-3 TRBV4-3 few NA TGCGCCAGCAGCCAAAATAGGGGGTCTGGAAACACCATATATTTT CASSQNRGSGNTIYF
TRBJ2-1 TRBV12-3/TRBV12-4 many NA TGTGCCAGCAACCATAGGCGAGTATCCTACAATGAGCAGTTCTTC CASNHRRVSYNEQFF
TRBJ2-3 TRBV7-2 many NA TGTGCCAGCAGCTTAGGCGCCACAGATACGCAGTATTTT CASSLGATDTQYF
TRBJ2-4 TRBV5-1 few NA TGCGCCAGCAGCCCGGGGGACGTCAAAAACATTCAGTACTTC CASSPGDVKNIQYF
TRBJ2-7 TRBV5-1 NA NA TGCGCCAGCACAAGGGACCTTAGCTCCTACGAGCAGTACTTC CASTRDLSSYEQYF
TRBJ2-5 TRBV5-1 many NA TGCGCCAGCAGCTTTACGGGCGGGGAGACCCAGTACTTC CASSFTGGETQYF
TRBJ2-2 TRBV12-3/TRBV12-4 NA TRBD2 TGTGCCAGCAGCCTAGCCCGACTAGCGGGGGTCCCCGGGGAGCTGTTTTTT CASSLARLAGVPGELFF
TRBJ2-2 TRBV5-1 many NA TGCGCCAGCAGCCCAGGGGTCAACGGGGAGCTGTTTTTT CASSPGVNGELFF
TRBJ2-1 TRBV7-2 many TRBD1 TGTGCCAGCGACAGGGTCGATGAGCAGTTCTTC CASDRVDEQFF
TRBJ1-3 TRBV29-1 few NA TGCAGCGTGACACAGGTCTCTGGAAACACCATATATTTT CSVTQVSGNTIYF
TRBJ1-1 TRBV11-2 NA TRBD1 TGTGCCAGCAGCTTCAGGGGGGGAGGGACTGAAGCTTTCTTT CASSFRGGGTEAFF
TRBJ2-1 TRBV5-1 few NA TGCGCCAGCAGCCCCGGGACATACAGCTCCTACAATGAGCAGTTCTTC CASSPGTYSSYNEQFF
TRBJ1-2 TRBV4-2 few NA TGTGCCAGCAGCCCCCCGGACTATGGCTACACCTTC CASSPPDYGYTF
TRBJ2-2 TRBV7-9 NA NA TGTGCCAGCAGCGGGGAGAAAGCGAACACCGGGGAGCTGTTTTTT CASSGEKANTGELFF
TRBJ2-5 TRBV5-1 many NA TGCGCCAGCAGCTTGAGACCTAGCGCGGACCAAGAGACCCAGTACTTC CASSLRPSADQETQYF
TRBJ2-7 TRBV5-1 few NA TGCGCCAGCAGCTTGCGTCCCCCCTACGAGCAGTACTTC CASSLRPPYEQYF
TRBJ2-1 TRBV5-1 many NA TGCGCCAGCAGCCCATTCGGGGGCGGGGAGCAGTTCTTC CASSPFGGGEQFF
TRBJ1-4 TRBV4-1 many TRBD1 TGCGCCAGCCTTGACAGGGGCCGAGATGAAAAACTGTTTTTT CASLDRGRDEKLFF
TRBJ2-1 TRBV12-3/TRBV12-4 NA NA TGTGCCAGCAGTCCATCCAGCGGGCACTTCAATGAGCAGTTCTTC CASSPSSGHFNEQFF
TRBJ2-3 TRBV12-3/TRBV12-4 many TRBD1 TGTGCCAGCACTCAGGGGGTAGCAGATACGCAGTATTTT CASTQGVADTQYF
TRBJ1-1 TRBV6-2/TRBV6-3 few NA TGTGCCAGCAGTTATGTCGTGAGGATGGGAACTGAAGCTTTCTTT CASSYVVRMGTEAFF
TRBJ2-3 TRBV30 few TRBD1 TGTGCCTGGACCCCGGGACAGGGGGCGCGAGATACGCAGTATTTT CAWTPGQGARDTQYF
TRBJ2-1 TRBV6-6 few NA TGTGCCAGCAGATCTCGGGGGCCCCACAATGAGCAGTTCTTC CASRSRGPHNEQFF
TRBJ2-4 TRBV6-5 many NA TGTGCCAGCAGTAGGGTCCCGGGACCCGGCGGCATTCAGTACTTC CASSRVPGPGGIQYF
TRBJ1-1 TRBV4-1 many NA TGCGCCAGCAGCCACCAGGGAAACACTGAAGCTTTCTTT CASSHQGNTEAFF
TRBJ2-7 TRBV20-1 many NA TGCAGTGCTATAGCCGGCTCGATGGCCACCTACGAGCAGTACTTC CSAIAGSMATYEQYF
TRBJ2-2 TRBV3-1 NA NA TGTGCCAGCAGCCCCTGGGGGGGCAGGAACGGGGAGCTGTTTTTT CASSPWGGRNGELFF
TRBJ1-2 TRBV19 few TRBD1 TGTGCCAGTAACAATCCAGGGGGCTATGGCTACACCTTC CASNNPGGYGYTF
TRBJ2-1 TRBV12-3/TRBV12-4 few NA TGTGCCAGCAGTTTGGGCAATGAGCAGTTCTTC CASSLGNEQFF
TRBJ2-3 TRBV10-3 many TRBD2 TGTGCCAACCGAGCGGGGGAGACAGATACGCAGTATTTT CANRAGETDTQYF
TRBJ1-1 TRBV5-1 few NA TGCGCCAGCAGCATGGACGGACTGAACACTGAAGCTTTCTTT CASSMDGLNTEAFF
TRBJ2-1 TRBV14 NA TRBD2 TGTGCCAGCAGCTCCCGCAGGTCGGGACTAGCTGGAAATGAGCAGTTCTTC CASSSRRSGLAGNEQFF
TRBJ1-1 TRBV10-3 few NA TGTGCCATCAAGGCGGGAACAAACACTGAAGCTTTCTTT CAIKAGTNTEAFF
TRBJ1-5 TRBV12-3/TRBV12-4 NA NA TGTGCCAGCAGTTTCGGCTTTAATCAGCCCCAGCATTTT CASSFGFNQPQHF
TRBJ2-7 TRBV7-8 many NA TGTGCCAGCAGCTTAGCTAGCCGGAGTGGCTACGAGCAGTACTTC CASSLASRSGYEQYF
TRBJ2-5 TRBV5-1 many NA TGCGCCAGCAGCTTGGACCCACAAACCAAAGAGACCCAGTACTTC CASSLDPQTKETQYF
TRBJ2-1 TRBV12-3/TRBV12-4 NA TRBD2 TGTGCCAGCAGTTGGACTAGCGGAGAAAATGAGCAGTTCTTC CASSWTSGENEQFF
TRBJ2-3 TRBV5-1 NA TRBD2 TGCGCCAGCAGTCGGGGGCGGGGGGGCCCAGATACGCAGTATTTT CASSRGRGGPDTQYF
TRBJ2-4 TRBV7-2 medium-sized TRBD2 TGTGCCAGCAGCAGGGACTACGGGGCCAAAAACATTCAGTACTTC CASSRDYGAKNIQYF
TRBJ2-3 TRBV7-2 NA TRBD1 TGTGCCAGCAGCCCTTACGGACAGGGAATATCAGATACGCAGTATTTT CASSPYGQGISDTQYF
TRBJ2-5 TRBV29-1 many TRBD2 TGCAGCGGGGGGGGGTCACAAGAGACCCAGTACTTC CSGGGSQETQYF
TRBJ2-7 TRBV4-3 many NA TGCGCCAGCAGCCAAGAGGTCGGACACGGGGCCGCCGAGCAGTACTTC CASSQEVGHGAAEQYF
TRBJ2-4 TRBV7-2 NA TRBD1 TGTGCCAGCAGCAACCCGACAGGGGGATTAAACATTCAGTACTTC CASSNPTGGLNIQYF
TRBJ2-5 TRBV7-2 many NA TGTGCCAGCAGCTTAGGGGGGCAGGGAGTGGTTGGGACCCAGTACTTC CASSLGGQGVVGTQYF
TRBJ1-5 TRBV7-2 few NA TGTGCCAGCAGCTTAGGGGGCGAGTTTCAGCCCCAGCATTTT CASSLGGEFQPQHF
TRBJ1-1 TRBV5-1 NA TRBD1 TGCGCCAGCAGCAAAGGGACAGGGAGGGGCACTGAAGCTTTCTTT CASSKGTGRGTEAFF
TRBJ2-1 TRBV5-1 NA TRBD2 TGCGCCAGCCGAGAAAGGCTAGCGGGTAATGAGCAGTTCTTC CASRERLAGNEQFF